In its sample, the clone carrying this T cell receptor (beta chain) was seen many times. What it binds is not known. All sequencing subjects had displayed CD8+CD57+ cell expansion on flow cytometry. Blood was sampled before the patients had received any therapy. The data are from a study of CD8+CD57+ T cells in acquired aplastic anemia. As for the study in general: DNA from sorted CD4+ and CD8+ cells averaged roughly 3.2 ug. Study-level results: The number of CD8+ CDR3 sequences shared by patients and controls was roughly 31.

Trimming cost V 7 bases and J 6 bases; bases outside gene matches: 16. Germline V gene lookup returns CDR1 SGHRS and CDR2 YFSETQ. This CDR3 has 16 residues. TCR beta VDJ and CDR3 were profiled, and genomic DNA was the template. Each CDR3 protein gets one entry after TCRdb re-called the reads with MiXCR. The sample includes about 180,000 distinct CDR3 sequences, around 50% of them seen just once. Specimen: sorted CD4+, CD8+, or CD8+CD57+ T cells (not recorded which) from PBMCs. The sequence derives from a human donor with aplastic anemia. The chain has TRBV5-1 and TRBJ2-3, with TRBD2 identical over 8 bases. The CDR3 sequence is CASSRSPAGVGDTQYF. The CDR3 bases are TGCGCCAGCTCCAGGTCCCCAGCGGGGGTGGGCGATACGCAGTATTTT.